The 5 T cell receptor beta chains below all came from one sample that was sequenced in a study of post-analysis software for immune sequencing data. Overall study results and limits: Patients showed TRBV5-6, TRBV5-1 and TRBV20-1 among 4 or 5 TRBV segments more frequent than in controls.

Unique molecular identifiers tagged the TCR beta cDNA libraries. Each CDR3 protein is one row after TCRdb ran MiXCR on the PCR reads. The table shows 700,000 to 800,000 distinct CDR3 sequences, with 25% to 30% occurring only once. The antigens for these receptors are not known. Specimen: blood. The origin of the receptors is a girl aged 10 to 17 with multiple sclerosis.

This sequence joins TRBV11-3 and TRBJ2-1, with TRBD2 as a possible D gene (5 bases). Germline CDR1 is SGHNT and CDR2 is YENEEA. The V end was cut by 2 bases, the J end by 8 bases, with 10 bases between. The CDR3 is made up of 13 amino acids. The CDR3 loop reads CASSLRGFDEQFF. The CDR3 coding sequence is TGTGCCAGCAGCTTACGAGGGTTCGATGAGCAGTTCTTC.

This clonotype was detected only a few times. The CDR3 loop reads CAISEPYSGHYGYTF. The DNA of the CDR3 is TGTGCCATCAGTGAGCCATACAGCGGCCACTATGGCTACACCTTC. The rearrangement joins TRBV10-3 to TRBJ1-2; no firm D call. CDR3 size: 15 residues. The germline V gene has CDR1 ENHRY and CDR2 SYGVKD. The ends were cut back, 2 bases at V and 3 bases at J, with 13 bases in the middle.

The chain combines TRBV6-6 with TRBJ1-5; 7 bases agree with TRBD1. Germline CDR1 is MNHNY and CDR2 is SVGAGI (reference sequence). V dropped 8 bases and J dropped 0; count of bases not matched to a gene: 7. The CDR3 totals 15 residues. CDR3 nucleotide sequence: TGTGCCAGCCTACCCCAGGGGGTTAGCAATCAGCCCCAGCATTTT. This codes for CASLPQGVSNQPQHF.

The chain carries TRBV7-8 and TRBJ1-5; TRBD1 is a possible D gene (5 bases). The CDR3 has 14 amino acids. With 5 bases removed from V and 0 bases from J, the gap between germline ends came to 8 bases. From germline, CDR1 is SGHVS and CDR2 FQNEAQ. The CDR3 DNA reads TGTGCCAGCAGCCCAGGGTATAGCAATCAGCCCCAGCATTTT. This sequence encodes CASSPGYSNQPQHF.

This clonotype has just a few counts. The genes are TRBV6-5 and TRBJ1-2; D unclear. CDR1 MNHEY and CDR2 SVGAGI come from the germline V gene. CDR3 size: 12 residues. Trimming pared 6 bases from V and 7 bases from J, leaving 12 bases between. The CDR3 here is CASSSWESGYTF. The DNA for the CDR3 is TGTGCCAGCAGCTCGTGGGAAAGTGGCTACACCTTC.